These T cell receptor beta chains were read from a single sample in a study of Ad26.COV2.S vaccination and SARS-CoV-2 variants. TCRdb's copy holds only in-frame clones and misses some; the assay was immunoSEQ multiplex PCR. Seen here are around 370,000 clones, about 90% observed once, and the top ten hold roughly 3.9%. Sequencing was performed on peripheral blood, taken after recovery from COVID-19. These receptors were collected from a human donor who had recovered from COVID-19. CDR3s include the opening cysteine and the closing phenylalanine or tryptophan. The order of the fields is clone size, V gene, CDR3 length, D gene, J gene, CDR3 DNA, CDR3 protein. A D gene is named only where the DNA matches it firmly. Size is stated for part of the rows, as once, few or many counts, or as a class when the clone is expanded.

size: .; V: TRBV14; length: 13; D: .; J: TRBJ2-7; DNA: TGTGCCAGCAGCCGAAGGGACCCCTACGAGCAGTACTTC; CDR3: CASSRRDPYEQYF
size: once; V: TRBV19; length: 15; D: .; J: TRBJ1-2; DNA: TGTGCCAGTAGTATAGAGACAGGAAGATATGGTGGCTACACCTTC; CDR3: CASSIETGRYGGYTF
size: .; V: TRBV27; length: 13; D: .; J: TRBJ2-1; DNA: TGTGCCAGCAGTTTATGGCGGGGAAATGAGCAGTTCTTC; CDR3: CASSLWRGNEQFF
size: .; V: TRBV6-2/TRBV6-3; length: 13; D: .; J: TRBJ1-2; DNA: TGTGCCAGCAGTTATAATGGGGGGCTTGGCTACACCTTC; CDR3: CASSYNGGLGYTF
size: .; V: TRBV5-4; length: 13; D: .; J: TRBJ1-1; DNA: TGTGCCAGCAGCTTGGGGCTCCGCACTGAAGCTTTCTTT; CDR3: CASSLGLRTEAFF
size: .; V: TRBV6-5; length: 14; D: .; J: TRBJ1-1; DNA: TGTGCCAGCTCCGATAATCCCGAGAACACTGAAGCTTTCTTT; CDR3: CASSDNPENTEAFF
size: .; V: TRBV5-1; length: 12; D: .; J: TRBJ2-7; DNA: TGCGCCAGCAGCTTAAGCTCCTACGAGCAGTACTTC; CDR3: CASSLSSYEQYF
size: once; V: TRBV12-3/TRBV12-4; length: 13; D: .; J: TRBJ2-5; DNA: TGTGCCAGCAGTAACCGGGACTGGGAGACCCAGTACTTC; CDR3: CASSNRDWETQYF
size: .; V: TRBV2; length: 17; D: TRBD2; J: TRBJ2-1; DNA: TGTGCCAGCAGTGAAGCCCAAGGACTAGCGGGGTACAATGAGCAGTTCTTC; CDR3: CASSEAQGLAGYNEQFF
size: .; V: TRBV7-8; length: 17; D: .; J: TRBJ2-7; DNA: TGTGCCAGCAGCTTAGCATTCCCTGGACAGATATCGTACGAGCAGTACTTC; CDR3: CASSLAFPGQISYEQYF
size: .; V: TRBV9; length: 16; D: .; J: TRBJ1-2; DNA: TGTGCCAGCAGCGCCAATCCCACATCAGGAGACTATGGCTACACCTTC; CDR3: CASSANPTSGDYGYTF
size: .; V: TRBV10-1; length: 14; D: .; J: TRBJ2-5; DNA: TGCGCCAGCAGTGAGTCGGTCAGCCAAGAGACCCAGTACTTC; CDR3: CASSESVSQETQYF
size: .; V: TRBV9; length: 14; D: .; J: TRBJ2-3; DNA: TGTGCCAGCAGCGTTTCCGGGAGCACAGATACGCAGTATTTT; CDR3: CASSVSGSTDTQYF
size: .; V: TRBV5-8; length: 14; D: .; J: TRBJ2-3; DNA: TGTGCCAGCAGCCTGACGGGTCATGGAGATACGCAGTATTTT; CDR3: CASSLTGHGDTQYF
size: .; V: TRBV6-2/TRBV6-3; length: 16; D: .; J: TRBJ2-2; DNA: TGTGCCAGCAGTTCTCCGGCCAGGGGAATCACCGGGGAGCTGTTTTTT; CDR3: CASSSPARGITGELFF
size: .; V: TRBV6-5; length: 15; D: .; J: TRBJ1-5; DNA: TGTGCCAGCAGTCGGACACTCCAGACAAATCAGCCCCAGCATTTT; CDR3: CASSRTLQTNQPQHF
size: .; V: TRBV6-5; length: 13; D: TRBD1; J: TRBJ1-5; DNA: TGTGCCAGCAGACAGGGGGGCGGTCAGCCCCAGCATTTT; CDR3: CASRQGGGQPQHF
size: .; V: TRBV9; length: 14; D: .; J: TRBJ2-7; DNA: TGTGCCAGCAGCGCCCGTGCTGAGGGCCTCGAGCAGTACTTC; CDR3: CASSARAEGLEQYF
size: .; V: TRBV5-5; length: 15; D: .; J: TRBJ1-3; DNA: TGTGCCAGCAAACGGGGCGACTACTCTGGAAACACCATATATTTT; CDR3: CASKRGDYSGNTIYF
size: .; V: TRBV7-2; length: 14; D: .; J: TRBJ2-4; DNA: TGTGCCAGCAGCTCGCAGGGGAAGGGGAACATTCAGTACTTC; CDR3: CASSSQGKGNIQYF
size: .; V: TRBV11-3; length: 12; D: .; J: TRBJ2-7; DNA: TGTGCCAGCAGCATGTCAGGGGCCGAGCAGTACTTC; CDR3: CASSMSGAEQYF
size: once; V: TRBV19; length: 16; D: .; J: TRBJ1-1; DNA: TGTGCCAGTAGTATAGATTTCGACGTGTCGGAACCTGAAGCTTTCTTT; CDR3: CASSIDFDVSEPEAFF
size: .; V: TRBV13; length: 15; D: .; J: TRBJ1-1; DNA: TGTGCCAGCAGCTTCCGCGGGCAGGGAGCCACTGAAGCTTTCTTT; CDR3: CASSFRGQGATEAFF
size: .; V: TRBV29-1; length: 14; D: TRBD1; J: TRBJ2-3; DNA: TGCAGCGTAGACCGGGACAGGGGCACAGATACGCAGTATTTT; CDR3: CSVDRDRGTDTQYF
size: .; V: TRBV6-5; length: 13; D: TRBD2; J: TRBJ2-1; DNA: TGTGCCAGCAAGATGAGCGGGGGCAATGAGCAGTTCTTC; CDR3: CASKMSGGNEQFF
size: .; V: TRBV5-6; length: 14; D: .; J: TRBJ1-5; DNA: TGTGCCAGCAGCTTGTTCCGGGGGCGTCAGCCCCAGCATTTT; CDR3: CASSLFRGRQPQHF
size: once; V: TRBV3-1/TRBV3-2; length: 17; D: TRBD2; J: TRBJ2-3; DNA: TGTGCCAGCAGCCAAGTGCCAGCGGGGGGACCCACAGATACGCAGTATTTT; CDR3: CASSQVPAGGPTDTQYF
size: .; V: TRBV2; length: 15; D: .; J: TRBJ1-5; DNA: TGTGCCAGCAGGGAAGGCCACAGCACTAATCAGCCCCAGCATTTT; CDR3: CASREGHSTNQPQHF
size: .; V: TRBV15; length: 15; D: .; J: TRBJ2-7; DNA: TGTGCCACCAGCAGAGCCCCTGACGGGGCCTACGAGCAGTACTTC; CDR3: CATSRAPDGAYEQYF
size: .; V: TRBV5-4; length: 15; D: TRBD1; J: TRBJ1-2; DNA: TGTGCCAGCAGCCTGCCCAATGACAGGGGATATGGCTACACCTTC; CDR3: CASSLPNDRGYGYTF
size: .; V: TRBV27; length: 14; D: TRBD1; J: TRBJ1-2; DNA: TGTGCCAGCAGTTTCCGTGACAGGGGAGGAGGCTACACCTTC; CDR3: CASSFRDRGGGYTF
size: .; V: TRBV5-4; length: 12; D: .; J: TRBJ1-5; DNA: TGTGCCAGCAGCGAACCAGATCAGCCCCAGCATTTT; CDR3: CASSEPDQPQHF
size: .; V: TRBV20-1; length: 16; D: TRBD2; J: TRBJ2-1; DNA: TGCAGTGCTAGTGTTTATAGCGGGGGGGCAGGAAATGAGCAGTTCTTC; CDR3: CSASVYSGGAGNEQFF
size: .; V: TRBV7-9; length: 15; D: TRBD1; J: TRBJ1-2; DNA: TGTGCCAGCAGCTCACCCGGACAGGGGGAAAGGGGCTACACCTTC; CDR3: CASSSPGQGERGYTF
size: few; V: TRBV7-9; length: 14; D: .; J: TRBJ2-3; DNA: TGTGCCAGCAGCGGCAGGGTTAACGCAGATACGCAGTATTTT; CDR3: CASSGRVNADTQYF
size: .; V: TRBV4-3; length: 16; D: .; J: TRBJ1-2; DNA: TGCGCCAGCAGCCAAGATCCAACCGTTGCTAACTATGGCTACACCTTC; CDR3: CASSQDPTVANYGYTF
size: .; V: TRBV6-5; length: 15; D: TRBD2; J: TRBJ2-1; DNA: TGTGCCAGCAGTATTCAACGGACTAGCCCAAATGAGCAGTTCTTC; CDR3: CASSIQRTSPNEQFF
size: .; V: TRBV12-3/TRBV12-4; length: 11; D: .; J: TRBJ1-2; DNA: TGTGCCGTGGCATCGGTCTATGGCTACACCTTC; CDR3: CAVASVYGYTF
size: .; V: TRBV27; length: 16; D: TRBD2; J: TRBJ2-1; DNA: TGTGCCAGCAGCCCCTCCTTAGCGGGGGACCTCAATGAGCAGTTCTTC; CDR3: CASSPSLAGDLNEQFF
size: .; V: TRBV15; length: 17; D: .; J: TRBJ2-1; DNA: TGTGCCACCAGCAGAGATTTAGGGGTAGGAGCTTTCGATGAGCAGTTCTTC; CDR3: CATSRDLGVGAFDEQFF
size: .; V: TRBV7-9; length: 15; D: TRBD1; J: TRBJ1-2; DNA: TGTGCCAGCAGCTCCGGACAGGGGGCGGGCTATGGCTACACCTTC; CDR3: CASSSGQGAGYGYTF